This TCR beta chain was obtained from a study of Ad26.COV2.S vaccination and SARS-CoV-2 variants. At the level of the study: The authors gave Ad26.COV2.S intramuscularly, either once or twice 56 days apart. General study results and limits: Participants given vaccine showed non-spike TCR breadth similar to that of placebo recipients.

Generated by immunoSEQ multiplex PCR, the TCRdb table keeps only in-frame clones and is missing some. This table holds approximately 420,000 clones, approximately 90% found once. Germline CDR1 MNHEY, CDR2 SMNVEV (reference sequence). This CDR3 spans 16 amino acids. Deletions cut 6 bases from V and 1 base from J, with 18 bases between. With respect to this clone: No antigen is known for it.

Treatment meaning: some 19 received Ad26.COV2.S at low or high dose, single or two shots; a few received placebo; per-sample allocation not given. Collection of the samples took place on day 63 after the first injection of vaccine or placebo. An adult donor aged 18-55 years was enrolled in Boston. The V gene is TRBV27, the J gene TRBJ1-1; maybe TRBD1 (6 bases). The clonotype comes from a person between 18 and 65 years old who received the Ad26.COV2.S COVID-19 vaccine or a placebo. Source: peripheral blood, taken in a trial of Ad26.COV2.S vaccine versus placebo. CDR3 amino acids: CASRATTGHPNTEAFF. DNA for the CDR3: TGTGCCAGCAGAGCCACTACGGGACACCCGAACACTGAAGCTTTCTTT.